Here is one T cell receptor beta chain with its context. Its matching antigen is unknown. CDR3 length: 14 amino acids. The V and J ends lost 6 bases and 2 bases, in that order; junction bases with no gene match: 6. The sample belongs to a study of T cell repertoires in cytomegalovirus infection. TCRdb ran MiXCR on the reads and lists one entry per CDR3 protein. This sample has approximately 600,000 distinct CDR3 sequences, with around 40% found just once. The chain carries TRBV12-3 or TRBV12-4 and TRBJ2-7; the match to TRBD1 covers 8 bases. Sequences were derived from cultured PBMCs, sampled from culture after CMV antigen stimulation. The TCR comes from a human donor in good health (CMV status not recorded). Some clones in this sample may be carry-over from other donors' samples. The CDR3 coding sequence is TGTGCCAGCAGCCGACGGGACAGGACCTACGAGCAGTACTTC. This gives the protein CASSRRDRTYEQYF.